The 28 T cell receptor beta chains below come from one sample, sequenced in a study of cytomegalovirus exposure and HLA in healthy donors. Primers for the PCR totalled 60 Vbeta and 13 Jbeta. TCRdb's table, derived via immunoSEQ multiplex PCR, lists solely in-frame clones and lacks some. The table shows approximately 250,000 clones, with about three quarters occurring only once. Sequenced material: PBMCs. The receptor set was obtained from a boy aged 10-17 years in good health and CMV-seronegative.

The V call is TRBV21-1, the J call TRBJ2-7; the D call of TRBD1 is as the table states it, not checked on the DNA. TRBV21-1 is described as a pseudogene. The CDR3 loop spans 16 amino acids. CDR3 in amino acids: CASSKYIRLSSYEQYF. Written as DNA, the CDR3 is TGTGCCAGCAGCAAATACATCAGGCTTAGCTCCTACGAGCAGTACTTC.

V gene TRBV6-1 combines with J gene TRBJ1-2, with 7 bases that match TRBD1. This CDR3 comprises 12 residues. Germline lookup yields CDR1 MNHNS and CDR2 SASEGT. After removal of 6 bases from V and 10 bases from J, the junction contained 8 bases not matched to a gene. The DNA of the CDR3 is TGTGCCAGCAGGGGACAGACTGGGGTCTACACCTTC. This encodes CASRGQTGVYTF.

The rearrangement joins TRBV10-2 to TRBJ2-2, with 8 bases fitting TRBD2. The CDR3 consists of 15 residues. V dropped 6 bases and J dropped 7; count of bases not matched to a gene: 10. Per the germline V gene, CDR1 is WSHSY and CDR2 is SAAADI. The CDR3 bases are TGCGCCAGCAGCCACTCCGGGAGGGCGGGCGGGGAGCTGTTTTTT. This sequence encodes CASSHSGRAGGELFF.

The rearrangement joins TRBV5-4 to TRBJ2-7; 7 bases align to TRBD2. Trimming took 0 bases from V and 5 from J; bases not matched to a gene: 11. The germline gives CDR1 SGHNT, CDR2 YYREEE (reference sequence). The CDR3 loop spans 16 amino acids. CDR3 amino acids: CASSLGGLRRMHEQYF. CDR3 DNA sequence: TGTGCCAGCAGCTTGGGGGGACTAAGGAGGATGCACGAGCAGTACTTC.

This chain links TRBV9 with TRBJ2-7, with D possibly being TRBD2 (7 bases). Trimming stripped 2 bases from V and 0 bases from J, with 12 bases between. CDR1 and CDR2 (germline): SGDLS, YYNGEE. The CDR3 is made up of 15 amino acids. The CDR3 spells CASSVSGGASYEQYF. The CDR3 DNA sequence: TGTGCCAGCAGCGTGTCTGGGGGGGCCTCCTACGAGCAGTACTTC. Full variable domain (rest looked up from reference TRBV9 and TRBJ2-7): DSGVTQTPKHLITATGQRVTLRCSPRSGDLSVYWYQQSLDQGLQFLIQYYNGEERAKGNILERFSAQQFPDLHSELNLSSLELGDSALYFCASSVSGGASYEQYFGPGTRLTVT.

The chain is built from TRBV11-2 and TRBJ2-2; 7 bases are a match to TRBD2. The CDR3 spans 14 residues. Germline V lookup: CDR1 SGHAT, CDR2 FQNNGV. V gave up 1 base and J gave up 11 bases; unmatched junction bases: 7. This chain's CDR3 is CASSLGGGTKELFF. The CDR3 region has the DNA TGTGCCAGCAGCTTAGGAGGTGGGACTAAAGAGCTGTTTTTT.

The V gene is TRBV30, the J gene TRBJ1-3; D is unclear. This CDR3 comprises 13 residues. Trimming shortened V by 0 bases and J by 4 bases, and 7 bases separated the two germline ends. From germline, CDR1 is GTSNPN and CDR2 SVGIG (reference sequence). The CDR3: CAWSVQQGNTIYF. CDR3 in DNA: TGTGCCTGGAGTGTACAGCAAGGAAACACCATATATTTT.

The V and J genes are TRBV7-8 and TRBJ2-5, with 13 bases that match TRBD2. The CDR3 has 17 amino acids. V shed 5 bases, J shed 1 base, and the junction held 7 bases outside the gene matches. CDR1 is SGHVS, CDR2 FQNEAQ, per germline. The DNA of the CDR3 is TGTGCCAGCAGCCTACTAGCGGGAGGGCGGGCCCAAGAGACCCAGTACTTC. Translated: CASSLLAGGRAQETQYF.

The rearrangement joins TRBV7-6 to TRBJ2-7, with no clear D. The CDR3 has 16 residues. Trimming removed 5 bases at V and 0 bases at J, with 17 bases between. Germline values: CDR1 SGHVS, CDR2 FNYEAQ. CDR3: CASSPPFGGPSYEQYF. The CDR3 DNA sequence: TGTGCCAGCAGCCCCCCCTTTGGCGGCCCCTCCTACGAGCAGTACTTC.

The chain combines TRBV6-5 with TRBJ2-7, with D possibly matching TRBD2 (5 bases). The CDR3 is 13 residues long. Germline CDR1 is MNHEY and CDR2 is SVGAGI. The V and J ends lost 6 bases and 5 bases respectively, with 14 bases between them. The CDR3 loop is CASRLTGLDEQYF. CDR3 DNA sequence: TGTGCCAGCAGGCTAACGGGGTTAGACGAGCAGTACTTC.

The rearrangement uses TRBV7-6 and TRBJ1-5; 10 nucleotides agree with TRBD1. The J segment lost 6 bases and the V segment lost 5 bases, leaving 10 bases of the junction unmatched. The CDR3 extends over 16 amino acids. The germline gives CDR1 SGHVS, CDR2 FNYEAQ. The DNA for the CDR3 is TGTGCCAGCAGCCCCATAGGGAGGACAGGGGGTCAGCCCCAGCATTTT. Protein: CASSPIGRTGGQPQHF.

The genes are TRBV19 and TRBJ2-7; D is undetermined. Per the germline V gene, CDR1 is LNHDA and CDR2 is SQIVND (reference sequence). The CDR3 totals 16 residues. The V and J ends lost 4 bases and 0 bases respectively, with 16 bases between them. The CDR3 nucleotides are TGTGCCAGTAGTAAATTGGCGGCCGTAAGCTCCTACGAGCAGTACTTC. This gives the protein CASSKLAAVSSYEQYF.

The chain couples TRBV5-4 to TRBJ2-5; unclear D gene. V was clipped by 0 bases and J by 1 base, with 7 bases between them. CDR3 length: 14 amino acids. Germline V gives CDR1 SGHNT, CDR2 YYREEE (reference sequence). DNA for the CDR3: TGTGCCAGCAGCTTGGCTACGGGCCAAGAGACCCAGTACTTC. Protein sequence: CASSLATGQETQYF. Full variable domain (missing parts from reference TRBV5-4 and TRBJ2-5): ETGVTQSPTHLIKTRGQQVTLRCSSQSGHNTVSWYQQALGQGPQFIFQYYREEENGRGNFPPRFSGLQFPNYSSELNVNALELDDSALYLCASSLATGQETQYFGPGTRLLVL.

Comment on this clone: At one of its ends the junction is not consistent with the germline gene, which may arise from a read error. The V call is TRBV7-9, the J call TRBJ1-1; 7 nucleotides match TRBD1. The CDR3 runs 12 residues. Germline V CDR1 and CDR2: SEHNR, FQNEAQ (reference sequence). CDR3 sequence: CSSSLGGGEAFF. In DNA, the CDR3 is TGTTCCAGCAGCTTAGGGGGCGGTGAAGCTTTCTTT.

The rearrangement uses TRBV15 and TRBJ1-2; possibly TRBD1 for D (5 bases). This CDR3 region has 15 residues. Germline V gives CDR1 LNHNV, CDR2 YYDKDF (reference sequence). V shed 0 bases and J shed 3 bases, with 11 bases lying between them. CDR3 region: CATSRDLGGDYGYTF. The CDR3 nucleotides read TGTGCCACCAGCAGAGATTTGGGGGGTGACTATGGCTACACCTTC. Full variable domain (remainder filled in from reference TRBV15 and TRBJ1-2): DAMVIQNPRYQVTQFGKPVTLSCSQTLNHNVMYWYQQKSSQAPKLLFHYYDKDFNNEADTPDNFQSRRPNTSFCFLDIRSPGLGDTAMYLCATSRDLGGDYGYTFGSGTRLTVV.

The V and J genes are TRBV19 and TRBJ1-5; D remains ambiguous. The CDR3 covers 14 residues. The ends were cut back, 2 bases at V and 7 bases at J, with 12 bases in the middle. The germline V gene encodes CDR1 LNHDA and CDR2 SQIVND (reference sequence). The CDR3 DNA sequence: TGTGCCAGTAGTATATCCCTAGAGGGCCAGCCCCAGCATTTT. Encoded protein: CASSISLEGQPQHF. Filled out from reference TRBV19 and TRBJ1-5, the complete variable domain reads DGGITQSPKYLFRKEGQNVTLSCEQNLNHDAMYWYRQDPGQGLRLIYYSQIVNDFQKGDIAEGYSVSREKKESFPLTVTSAQKNPTAFYLCASSISLEGQPQHFGDGTRLSIL.

The V call is TRBV19, the J call TRBJ2-2; no definite D call. Germline V CDR1 and CDR2: LNHDA, SQIVND (reference sequence). V shed 0 bases and J shed 7 bases, with 6 bases lying between them. CDR3 length: 13 amino acids. The CDR3 DNA reads as TGTGCCAGTAGTATAGATCCGGGCGGGGAGCTGTTTTTT. It is translated as CASSIDPGGELFF. Drawing the rest from reference TRBV19 and TRBJ2-2, the complete variable domain is DGGITQSPKYLFRKEGQNVTLSCEQNLNHDAMYWYRQDPGQGLRLIYYSQIVNDFQKGDIAEGYSVSREKKESFPLTVTSAQKNPTAFYLCASSIDPGGELFFGEGSRLTVL.

The V call is TRBV9, the J call TRBJ2-1, with TRBD1 identical over 7 bases. CDR1 is SGDLS, CDR2 YYNGEE, per germline. This CDR3 region has 14 residues. Unmatched junction bases numbered 11, after V lost 6 bases and J lost 8 bases. The CDR3 protein is CASNPTDRWDEQFF. DNA for the CDR3: TGTGCCAGCAACCCCACGGACAGGTGGGATGAGCAGTTCTTC.

The gene calls are TRBV5-1 and TRBJ1-4, with D perhaps matching TRBD1 (5 bases). Germline V lookup: CDR1 SGHRS, CDR2 YFSETQ. The CDR3 is 15 amino acids. Trimming pared 1 base from V and 4 bases from J, leaving 11 bases between. CDR3 coding DNA: TGCGCCAGCAGCTTGCGGGGGGGAGATAATGAAAAACTGTTTTTT. As protein: CASSLRGGDNEKLFF. Together with reference TRBV5-1 and TRBJ1-4, the CDR3 gives the full variable domain: KAGVTQTPRYLIKTRGQQVTLSCSPISGHRSVSWYQQTPGQGLQFLFEYFSETQRNKGNFPGRFSGRQFSNSRSEMNVSTLELGDSALYLCASSLRGGDNEKLFFGSGTQLSVL.

The CDR3 is CASRHRVAVVWPQHF. The CDR3 nucleotides read TGTGCCAGCAGACACAGGGTGGCGGTCGTTTGGCCCCAGCATTTT. V usage is TRBV6-6 and J usage is TRBJ1-5; tentatively, D is TRBD1 (6 bases). The CDR3 is 15 amino acids. Germline assignment: CDR1 MNHNY and CDR2 SVGAGI (reference sequence). Trimming shortened V by 6 bases and J by 9 bases, and 21 bases separated the two germline ends.

The chain has TRBV19 and TRBJ1-1, with TRBD1 matching 9 bases. The CDR3 length is 15 residues. J gave up 3 bases and V 7 bases, and 9 bases lay outside the gene matches. Per the germline V gene, CDR1 is LNHDA and CDR2 is SQIVND (reference sequence). CDR3 protein: CASKNRGRLDTEAFF. The DNA for the CDR3 is TGTGCCAGTAAGAACAGGGGGCGCTTAGACACTGAAGCTTTCTTT.

This chain connects TRBV30 to TRBJ2-1; 14 bases match TRBD2. CDR3 length: 17 amino acids. V shed 4 bases, J shed 0 bases, and the junction held 5 bases outside the gene matches. The germline CDR1 and CDR2 sequences are GTSNPN and SVGIG (reference sequence). The CDR3 spells CAWNPGTSGSSYNEQFF. CDR3 nucleotides: TGTGCCTGGAACCCGGGGACTAGCGGGAGCTCCTACAATGAGCAGTTCTTC.

Regarding this clone: One end of the junction is discordant with germline, which a read error may explain. This rearrangement joins TRBV2 to TRBJ2-7; perhaps TRBD1 as D (6 bases). Germline V CDR1 and CDR2: SNHLY, FYNNEI. The CDR3 is 11 residues long. DNA of the CDR3: TGTGCCAGCAGTCGGACAGATGGCACAGACTTC. Translating gives CASSRTDGTDF. Using reference TRBV2 and TRBJ2-7 for the parts outside the CDR3, the full variable domain is EPEVTQTPSHQVTQMGQEVILRCVPISNHLYFYWYRQILGQKVEFLVSFYNNEISEKSEIFDDQFSVERPDGSNFTLKIRSTKLEDSAMYFCASSRTDGTDFGPGTRLTVT.

The V and J genes are TRBV10-3 and TRBJ1-3; D might be TRBD1 (6 bases). Looked up from germline, CDR1 is ENHRY and CDR2 is SYGVKD. The CDR3 contains 15 residues. V lost 6 bases, J lost 1 base, and 13 bases lay in between. The CDR3, as DNA: TGTGCCATCAGGCCAGGGGAGAGGTCTGGAAACACCATATATTTT. Translating gives CAIRPGERSGNTIYF.

The rearrangement uses TRBV2 and TRBJ2-3; TRBD2 might be the D (6 bases). CDR1 is SNHLY and CDR2 is FYNNEI in the germline V gene. Trimming left V 2 bases short and J 2 bases short, with 11 bases between. There are 15 residues in the CDR3. The CDR3 nucleotides read TGTGCCAGCAGTGAAAACCTAGCGATCACAGATACGCAGTATTTT. Translation gives CASSENLAITDTQYF.

This sequence joins TRBV14 and TRBJ2-5; the D gene is possibly TRBD2 (6 bases). This CDR3 is 18 amino acids long. Germline lookup yields CDR1 SGHDN and CDR2 FVKESK. The V end lost 0 bases, the J end lost 0 bases, and 17 bases lay between the germline ends. CDR3 in amino acids: CASSQDGPWASDQETQYF. CDR3 nucleotide sequence: TGTGCCAGCAGCCAAGATGGCCCCTGGGCTAGCGACCAAGAGACCCAGTACTTC.

The chain employs TRBV20-1 and TRBJ1-2, with D perhaps matching TRBD1 (6 bases). The V gene lost 7 bases and the J gene lost 4 bases, with 10 bases spanning the gap. Germline V gene lookup returns CDR1 DFQATT and CDR2 SNEGSKA (reference sequence). This CDR3 has 11 residues. The CDR3 loop reads CSVSGAYGYTF. DNA of the CDR3: TGCAGTGTTTCAGGGGCCTATGGCTACACCTTC.

V and J are TRBV30 and TRBJ1-2, with a possible D match to TRBD1 (5 bases). Germline CDR1 reads GTSNPN; CDR2 reads SVGIG (reference sequence). The CDR3 loop spans 12 amino acids. V lost 2 bases, J lost 4 bases, and 8 bases lay in between. The CDR3 DNA reads TGTGCCTGGAGTAACACAGGCTATGGCTACACCTTC. This sequence encodes CAWSNTGYGYTF.